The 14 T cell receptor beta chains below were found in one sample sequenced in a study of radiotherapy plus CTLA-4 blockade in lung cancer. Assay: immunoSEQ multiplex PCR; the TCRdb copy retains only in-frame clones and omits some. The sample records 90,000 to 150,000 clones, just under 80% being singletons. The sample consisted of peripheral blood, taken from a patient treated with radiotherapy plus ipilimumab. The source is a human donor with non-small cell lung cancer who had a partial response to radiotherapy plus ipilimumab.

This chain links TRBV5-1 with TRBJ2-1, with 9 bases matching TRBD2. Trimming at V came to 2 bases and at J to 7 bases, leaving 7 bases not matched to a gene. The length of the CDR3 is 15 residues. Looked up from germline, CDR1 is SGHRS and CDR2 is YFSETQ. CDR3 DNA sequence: TGCGCCAGCAGCTTTTTGGCTAGCGGGAAGAATGAGCAGTTCTTC. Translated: CASSFLASGKNEQFF. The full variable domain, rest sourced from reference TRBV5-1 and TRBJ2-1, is KAGVTQTPRYLIKTRGQQVTLSCSPISGHRSVSWYQQTPGQGLQFLFEYFSETQRNKGNFPGRFSGRQFSNSRSEMNVSTLELGDSALYLCASSFLASGKNEQFFGPGTRLTVL.

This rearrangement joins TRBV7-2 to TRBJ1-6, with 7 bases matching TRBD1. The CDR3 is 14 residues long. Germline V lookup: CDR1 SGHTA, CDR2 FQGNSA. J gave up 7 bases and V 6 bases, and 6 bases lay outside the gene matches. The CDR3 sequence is CASRSRQGNSPLHF. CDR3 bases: TGTGCCAGCAGATCCAGACAGGGCAATTCACCCCTCCACTTT.

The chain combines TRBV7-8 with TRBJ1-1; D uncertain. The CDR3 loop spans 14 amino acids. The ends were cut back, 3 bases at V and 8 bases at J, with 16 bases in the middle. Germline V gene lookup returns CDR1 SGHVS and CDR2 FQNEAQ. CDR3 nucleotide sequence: TGTGCCAGCAGCTTTCCGGGCGGGTGGGTAGAAGCTTTCTTT. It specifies CASSFPGGWVEAFF.

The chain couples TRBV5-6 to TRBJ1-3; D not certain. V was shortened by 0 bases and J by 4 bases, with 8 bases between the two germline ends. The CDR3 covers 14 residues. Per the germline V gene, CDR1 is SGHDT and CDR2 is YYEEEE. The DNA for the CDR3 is TGTGCCAGCAGCTTGGCCGGGATGGGAAACACCATATATTTT. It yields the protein CASSLAGMGNTIYF.

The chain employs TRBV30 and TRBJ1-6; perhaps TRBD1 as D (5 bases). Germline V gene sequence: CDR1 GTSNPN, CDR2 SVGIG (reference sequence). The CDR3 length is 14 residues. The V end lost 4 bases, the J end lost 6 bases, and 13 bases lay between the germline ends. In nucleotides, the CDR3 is TGTGCCTGGACCTTTGACGGGGGTAATTCACCCCTCCACTTT. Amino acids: CAWTFDGGNSPLHF.

The CDR3 DNA reads as TGCGCCAGCAGCCCCTGGAGAGTCCCAGATCCCTACGAGCAGTACTTC. This gives the protein CASSPWRVPDPYEQYF. The J gene is TRBJ2-7, the V gene TRBV4-1; D unclear. The CDR3 covers 16 residues. CDR1 and CDR2 (germline): MGHRA, YSYEKL. V lost 4 bases, J lost 2 bases, and 18 bases lay in between.

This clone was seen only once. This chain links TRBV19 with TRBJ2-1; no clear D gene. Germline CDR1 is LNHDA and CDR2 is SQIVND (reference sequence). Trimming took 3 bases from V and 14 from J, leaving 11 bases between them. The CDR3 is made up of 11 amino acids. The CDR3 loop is CASSMGPWKFF. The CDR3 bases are TGTGCCAGTAGTATGGGCCCTTGGAAGTTCTTC.

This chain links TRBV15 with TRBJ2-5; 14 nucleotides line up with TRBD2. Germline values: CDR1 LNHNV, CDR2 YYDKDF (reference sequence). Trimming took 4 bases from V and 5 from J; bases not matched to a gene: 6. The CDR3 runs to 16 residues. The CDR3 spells CATSIGGTSGSETQYF. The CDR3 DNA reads TGTGCCACCAGCATAGGCGGGACTAGCGGGAGTGAGACCCAGTACTTC.

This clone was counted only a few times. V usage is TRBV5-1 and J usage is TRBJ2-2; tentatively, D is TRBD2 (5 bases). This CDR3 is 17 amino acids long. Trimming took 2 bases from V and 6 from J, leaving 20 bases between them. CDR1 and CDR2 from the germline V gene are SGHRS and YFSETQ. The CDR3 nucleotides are TGCGCCAGCAGCTTTGAGCAGCGGCGTACCTTGGCCGGGGAGCTGTTTTTT. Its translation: CASSFEQRRTLAGELFF.

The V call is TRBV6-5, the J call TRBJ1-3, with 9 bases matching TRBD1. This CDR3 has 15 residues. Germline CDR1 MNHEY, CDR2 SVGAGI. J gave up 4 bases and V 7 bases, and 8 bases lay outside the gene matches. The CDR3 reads CASTRIQGAGNTIYF. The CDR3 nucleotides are TGTGCCAGCACCCGGATACAGGGGGCAGGAAACACCATATATTTT.

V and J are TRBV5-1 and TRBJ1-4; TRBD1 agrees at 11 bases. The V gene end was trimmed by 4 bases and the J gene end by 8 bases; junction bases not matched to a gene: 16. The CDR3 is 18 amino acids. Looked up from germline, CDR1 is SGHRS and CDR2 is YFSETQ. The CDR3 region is CASSPLPRDRGYREKLFF. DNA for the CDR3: TGCGCCAGCAGCCCCCTCCCCCGGGACAGGGGGTATCGAGAAAAACTGTTTTTT. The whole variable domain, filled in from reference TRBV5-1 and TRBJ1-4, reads KAGVTQTPRYLIKTRGQQVTLSCSPISGHRSVSWYQQTPGQGLQFLFEYFSETQRNKGNFPGRFSGRQFSNSRSEMNVSTLELGDSALYLCASSPLPRDRGYREKLFFGSGTQLSVL.

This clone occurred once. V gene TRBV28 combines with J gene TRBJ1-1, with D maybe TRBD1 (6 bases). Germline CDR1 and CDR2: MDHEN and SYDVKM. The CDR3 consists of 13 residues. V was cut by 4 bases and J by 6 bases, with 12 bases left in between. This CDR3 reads CASSYRGLAEAFF. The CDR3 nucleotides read TGTGCCAGCAGTTATAGGGGGTTGGCTGAAGCTTTCTTT.

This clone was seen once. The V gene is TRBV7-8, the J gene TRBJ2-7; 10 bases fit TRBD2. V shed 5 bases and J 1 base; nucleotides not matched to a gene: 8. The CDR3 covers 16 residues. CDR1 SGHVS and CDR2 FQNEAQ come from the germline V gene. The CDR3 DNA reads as TGTGCCAGCAGCCGAACGGGGACTAGCGATTCCTACGAGCAGTACGTC. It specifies CASSRTGTSDSYEQYV.

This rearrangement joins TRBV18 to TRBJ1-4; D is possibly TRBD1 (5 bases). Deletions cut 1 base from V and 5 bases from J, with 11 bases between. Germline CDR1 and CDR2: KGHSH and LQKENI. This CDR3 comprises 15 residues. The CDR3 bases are TGTGCCAGCTCACCACAACAGGAGCTAAATGAAAAACTGTTTTTT. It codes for CASSPQQELNEKLFF.